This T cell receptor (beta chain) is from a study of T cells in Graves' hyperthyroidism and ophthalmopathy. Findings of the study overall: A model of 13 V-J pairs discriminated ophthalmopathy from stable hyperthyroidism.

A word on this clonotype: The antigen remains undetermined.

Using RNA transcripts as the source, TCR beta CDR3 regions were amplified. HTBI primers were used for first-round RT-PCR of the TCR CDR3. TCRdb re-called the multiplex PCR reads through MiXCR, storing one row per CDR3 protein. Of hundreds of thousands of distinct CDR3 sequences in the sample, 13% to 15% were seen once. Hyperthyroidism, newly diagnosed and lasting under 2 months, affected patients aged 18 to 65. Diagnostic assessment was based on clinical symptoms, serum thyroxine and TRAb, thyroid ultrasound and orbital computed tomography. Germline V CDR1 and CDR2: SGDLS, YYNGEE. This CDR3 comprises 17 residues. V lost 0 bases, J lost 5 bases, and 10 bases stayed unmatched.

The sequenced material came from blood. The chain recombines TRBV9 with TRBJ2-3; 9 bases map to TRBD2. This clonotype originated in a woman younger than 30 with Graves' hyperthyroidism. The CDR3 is CASSVAIGSGSQDTQYF. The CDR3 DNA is TGTGCCAGCAGCGTAGCTATTGGTAGCGGGAGCCAAGATACGCAGTATTTT.